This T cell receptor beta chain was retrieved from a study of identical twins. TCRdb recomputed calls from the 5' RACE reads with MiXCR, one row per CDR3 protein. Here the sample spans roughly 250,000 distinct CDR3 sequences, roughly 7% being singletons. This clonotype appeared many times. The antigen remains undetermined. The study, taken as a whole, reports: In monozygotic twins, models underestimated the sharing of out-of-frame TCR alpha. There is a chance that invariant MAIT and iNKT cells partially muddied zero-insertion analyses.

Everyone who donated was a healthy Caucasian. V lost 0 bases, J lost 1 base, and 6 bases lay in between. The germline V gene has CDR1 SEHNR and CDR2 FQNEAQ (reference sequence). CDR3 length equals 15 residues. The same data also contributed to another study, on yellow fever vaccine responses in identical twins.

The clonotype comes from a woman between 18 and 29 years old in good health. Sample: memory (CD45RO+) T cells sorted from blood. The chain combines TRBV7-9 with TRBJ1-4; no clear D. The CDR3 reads CASSLAVLTNEKLFF. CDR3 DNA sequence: TGTGCCAGCAGCTTAGCGGTCCTAACTAATGAAAAACTGTTTTTT.